This TCR beta chain was sequenced during a study of glioma-infiltrating T cells (dated by TCRdb to the mid-2010s). Concerning the study at large: Glioma tissue, non-neoplastic brain tissue and matched peripheral blood mononuclear cells were used as sources from which TCR alpha- and beta-chain repertoires were sequenced. The paired cohort comprised three low-grade glioma patients, several primary glioblastoma patients and three non-glioma patients contributing non-neoplastic brain tissue. Each tissue-infiltrating repertoire was compared with the same patient's peripheral blood repertoire to measure divergence between tissue and blood T-cell populations. Study-level results and caveats: VJ-independent divergence between tissue and blood was found to be below expectation in non-neoplastic patients but above expectation in all gliomas, particularly low-grade gliomas. Only a very small number of CDR3 sequences turned up in both tissue and blood, a result put down to high CDR3 diversity combined with limited sampling. Group comparisons rested on small numbers: three non-neoplastic, three low-grade glioma and roughly eight glioblastoma patients.

This clonotype was counted many times. Its antigen specificity is not known. No quality values exist for individual bases; no much larger clone is one base distant. For CDR1 and CDR2, the germline V gene lists MNHNS and SASEGT. V is clipped by 5 bases and J by 1 base, and the sequence between their germline boundaries is 11 bases long. The CDR3 holds 15 amino acids from the cysteine to the phenylalanine. Only the CDR3 region is kept as DNA, spanning 45 bases read in frame from base 1. TCR alpha and beta CDR3 regions were amplified with the iRepertoire nested amplicon-rescue multiplex PCR (arm-PCR) platform from RNA. For one-step reverse transcription and amplification, roughly 100-450 ng of tissue mRNA or PBMC total RNA was used as input. Following bead purification, Illumina adapters were added by a secondary multiplex PCR, and the libraries were gel-purified between 200 and 400 bp. Demultiplexing relied on internal 6-nucleotide barcodes carried by the libraries. Sequencing of libraries was performed on an Illumina MiSeq with 2x220 or 2x250 nucleotide paired-end reads. On the study's bioinformatics: Paired reads were merged with FLASH 1.2.11 and aligned to the GRCh37 human genome with BWA-MEM before extracting TRA and TRB reads. For V and J assignment, an IMGT-derived reference of cassette sequences and CDR3 motifs that included pseudogenes was used. Reads were translated in three frames, and productive CDR3s were defined by a C…FGXG motif without stop codons. A clonotype was defined as a unique combination of a V-J cassette pair and a CDR3 amino acid sequence. Reads were filtered by Hamming distance, with the threshold set by the sequence error rate of each sample in mapped regions. TCRdb reprocessed the public reads (quality trimming at Q25 with fastp, clone calling with MiXCR) and kept in-frame beta chains. Identical CDR3 proteins give one entry, which carries the most common genes and DNA. In this record, the V and J calls reflect TCRdb's handling and not the investigators' own analysis. Present in this sample are about 210,000 distinct CDR3 sequences, around 32% of which were seen just once. The top ten clonotypes cover 20% to 25% of the sample.

This chain is built from TRBV6-1 and TRBJ2-2; TRBD2 is a weak D gene call, 5 bases matching. The TCR sequence derives from a human donor with low-grade glioma or glioblastoma, undergoing nonglioma brain surgery, or in good health (not recorded which). Sample: glioma tissue, nonneoplastic brain tissue, or PBMCs (not recorded which). The DNA reads as follows: TGTGCCAGCAGTACTGGACTGGGGAACACCGGGGAGCTGTTTTTT. This sequence encodes CASSTGLGNTGELFF.